This note documents a single TCR beta chain sequence. The antigen is unknown. This entry belongs to a study of T cell responses to AZD1222 COVID-19 vaccine. Points from the study as a whole: Among vaccine-associated CD4 TCRs, coverage spanned spike, with dominance at 160-218 and 743-854. Breadth and depth of Spike-specific TCRs rose after two AZD1222 doses.

Sequenced by immunoSEQ multiplex PCR; TCRdb stores in-frame clones only, minus some. Altogether 100,000 to 150,000 clones are present, more than 75% being singletons, with the ten largest covering 8.5% to 12%. This CDR3 is built from 12 residues. In germline, CDR1 is KGHSH, CDR2 LQKENI. With 5 bases removed from V and 7 bases from J, the gap between germline ends came to 9 bases. The source material was peripheral blood, sampled on day 0 of AZD1222 vaccination. The V and J genes are TRBV18 and TRBJ2-1; no definite D call. The origin of this receptor is an adult in good health. In DNA form, the CDR3 reads TGTGCCAGCTCATCCCTGCTGAATGAGCAGTTCTTC. Its protein is CASSSLLNEQFF.